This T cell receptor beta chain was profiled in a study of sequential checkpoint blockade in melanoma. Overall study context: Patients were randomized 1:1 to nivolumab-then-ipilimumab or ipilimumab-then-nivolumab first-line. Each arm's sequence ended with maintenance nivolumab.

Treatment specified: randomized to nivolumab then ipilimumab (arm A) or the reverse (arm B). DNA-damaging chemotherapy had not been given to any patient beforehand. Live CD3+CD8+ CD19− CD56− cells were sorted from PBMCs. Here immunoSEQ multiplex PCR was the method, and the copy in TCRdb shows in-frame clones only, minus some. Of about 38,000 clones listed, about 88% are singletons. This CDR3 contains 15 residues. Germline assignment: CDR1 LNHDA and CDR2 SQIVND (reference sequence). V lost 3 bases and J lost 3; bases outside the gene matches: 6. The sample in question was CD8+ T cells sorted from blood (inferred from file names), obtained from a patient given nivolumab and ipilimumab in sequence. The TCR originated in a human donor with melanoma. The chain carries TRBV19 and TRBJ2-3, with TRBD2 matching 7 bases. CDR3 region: CASSIGGSATDTQYF. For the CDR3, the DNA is TGTGCCAGTAGTATCGGCGGGAGCGCGACAGATACGCAGTATTTT.